The following is a T cell receptor beta chain sequence with its context. The antigen is unknown. Data came from immunoSEQ multiplex PCR; TCRdb stores just in-frame clones and leaves some out. The sample contains tens of thousands of clones, about four fifths of which appear only once. People whose metastatic non-small-cell lung cancer was chemo-refractory got focal radiation along with CTLA-4 blockade by ipilimumab. This specimen belongs to a study of radiotherapy plus CTLA-4 blockade in lung cancer. Study in general: Objective response rate was 18%; disease control rate, approximately 28%.

V was clipped by 5 bases and J by 2 bases, with 13 bases between them. Per germline, CDR1 LNHDA and CDR2 SQIVND (reference sequence). This CDR3 has 15 amino acids. General study points: Once radiotherapy plus ipilimumab had been given, TCR clones derived from tumor expanded in blood.

The genes are TRBV19 and TRBJ2-1; no definite D call. Sequenced here: peripheral blood, sampled from a patient treated with radiotherapy plus ipilimumab. This TCR came from a human donor with non-small cell lung cancer that progressed on radiotherapy plus ipilimumab. CDR3 residues: CASSVDPSPYNEQFF. CDR3 bases: TGTGCCAGTAGTGTGGACCCGAGCCCCTACAATGAGCAGTTCTTC.